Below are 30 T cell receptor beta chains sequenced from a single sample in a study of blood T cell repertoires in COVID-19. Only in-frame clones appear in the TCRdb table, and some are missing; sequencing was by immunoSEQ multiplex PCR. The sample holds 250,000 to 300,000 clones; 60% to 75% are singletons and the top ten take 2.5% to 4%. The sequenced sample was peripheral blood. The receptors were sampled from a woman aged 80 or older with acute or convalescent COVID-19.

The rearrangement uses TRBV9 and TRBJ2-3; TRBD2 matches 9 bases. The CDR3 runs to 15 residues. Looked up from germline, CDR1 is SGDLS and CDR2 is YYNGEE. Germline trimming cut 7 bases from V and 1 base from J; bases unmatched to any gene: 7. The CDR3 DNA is TGTGCCAGCGGGAAGTCTAGCGGGGGCACAGATACGCAGTATTTT. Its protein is CASGKSSGGTDTQYF. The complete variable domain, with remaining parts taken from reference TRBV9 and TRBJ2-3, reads DSGVTQTPKHLITATGQRVTLRCSPRSGDLSVYWYQQSLDQGLQFLIQYYNGEERAKGNILERFSAQQFPDLHSELNLSSLELGDSALYFCASGKSSGGTDTQYFGPGTRLTVL.

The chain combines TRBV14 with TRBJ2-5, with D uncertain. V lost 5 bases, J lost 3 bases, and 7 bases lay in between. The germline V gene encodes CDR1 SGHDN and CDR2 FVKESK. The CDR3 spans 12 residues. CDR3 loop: CASSTIKETQYF. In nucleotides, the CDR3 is TGTGCCAGCAGCACAATAAAAGAGACCCAGTACTTC.

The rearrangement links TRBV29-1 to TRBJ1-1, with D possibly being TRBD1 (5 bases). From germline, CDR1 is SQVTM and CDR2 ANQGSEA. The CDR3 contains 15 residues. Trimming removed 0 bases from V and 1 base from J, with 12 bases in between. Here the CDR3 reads CSVEDRGTRNTEAFF. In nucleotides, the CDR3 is TGCAGCGTTGAAGATCGAGGGACTAGGAACACTGAAGCTTTCTTT.

CDR3: CASSQNRDRGDEQFF. In DNA, the CDR3 is TGTGCCAGCAGTCAAAACCGGGACAGGGGCGATGAGCAGTTCTTC. The rearrangement links TRBV6-6 to TRBJ2-1; 10 bases map to TRBD1. Germline V lookup: CDR1 MNHNY, CDR2 SVGAGI (reference sequence). The CDR3 runs 15 residues. Unmatched junction bases numbered 9, after V lost 5 bases and J lost 8 bases.

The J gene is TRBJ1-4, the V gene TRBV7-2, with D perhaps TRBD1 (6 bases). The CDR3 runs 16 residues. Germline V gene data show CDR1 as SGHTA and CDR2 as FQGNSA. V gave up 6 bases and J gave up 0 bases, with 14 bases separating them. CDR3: CASRGHTLPTNEKLFF. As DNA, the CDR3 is TGTGCCAGCAGGGGACACACATTACCAACTAATGAAAAACTGTTTTTT.

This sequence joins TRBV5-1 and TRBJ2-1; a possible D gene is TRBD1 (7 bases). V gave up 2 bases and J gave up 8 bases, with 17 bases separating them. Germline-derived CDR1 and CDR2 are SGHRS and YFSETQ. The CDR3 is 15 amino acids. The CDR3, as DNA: TGCGCCAGCAGCTTCCCGTTCAGGGGGGCCGATGAGCAGTTCTTC. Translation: CASSFPFRGADEQFF.

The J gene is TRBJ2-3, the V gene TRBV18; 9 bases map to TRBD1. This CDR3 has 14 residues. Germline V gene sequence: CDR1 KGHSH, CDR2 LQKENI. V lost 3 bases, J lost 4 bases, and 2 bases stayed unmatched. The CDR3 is CASSPGQGSDTQYF. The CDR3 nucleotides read TGTGCCAGCTCACCGGGACAGGGATCAGATACGCAGTATTTT.

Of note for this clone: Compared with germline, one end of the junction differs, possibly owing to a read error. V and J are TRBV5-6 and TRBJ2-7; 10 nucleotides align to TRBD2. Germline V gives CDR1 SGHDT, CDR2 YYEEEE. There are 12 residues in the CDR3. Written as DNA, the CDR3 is TGTGCCAGCAGCTTCGAGCGGGGGGGCCTCCACTTC. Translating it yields CASSFERGGLHF. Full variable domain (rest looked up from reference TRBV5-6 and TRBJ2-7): DAGVTQSPTHLIKTRGQQVTLRCSPKSGHDTVSWYQQALGQGPQFIFQYYEEEERQRGNFPDRFSGHQFPNYSSELNVNALLLGDSALYLCASSFERGGLHFGPGTRLTVT.

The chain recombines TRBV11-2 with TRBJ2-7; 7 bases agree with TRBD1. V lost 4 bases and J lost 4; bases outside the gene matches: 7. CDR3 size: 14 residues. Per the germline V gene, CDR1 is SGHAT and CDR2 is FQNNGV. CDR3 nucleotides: TGTGCCAGCAGCTGGGACAGCGAGATTTACGAGCAGTACTTC. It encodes CASSWDSEIYEQYF.

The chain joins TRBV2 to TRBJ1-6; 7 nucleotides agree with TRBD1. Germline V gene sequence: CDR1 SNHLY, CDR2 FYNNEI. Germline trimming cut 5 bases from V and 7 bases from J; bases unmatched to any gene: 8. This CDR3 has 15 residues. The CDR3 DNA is TGTGCCAGCAGTCCCAGGGGGTCCCCGAATTCACCCCTCCACTTT. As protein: CASSPRGSPNSPLHF. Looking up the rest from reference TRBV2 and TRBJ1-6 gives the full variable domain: EPEVTQTPSHQVTQMGQEVILRCVPISNHLYFYWYRQILGQKVEFLVSFYNNEISEKSEIFDDQFSVERPDGSNFTLKIRSTKLEDSAMYFCASSPRGSPNSPLHFGNGTRLTVT.

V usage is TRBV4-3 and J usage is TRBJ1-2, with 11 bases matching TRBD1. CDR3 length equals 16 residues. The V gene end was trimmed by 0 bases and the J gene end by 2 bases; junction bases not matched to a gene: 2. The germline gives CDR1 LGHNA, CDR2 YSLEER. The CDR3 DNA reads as TGCGCCAGCAGCCAAGATTGGACAGGGGGCAACTATGGCTACACCTTC. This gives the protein CASSQDWTGGNYGYTF.

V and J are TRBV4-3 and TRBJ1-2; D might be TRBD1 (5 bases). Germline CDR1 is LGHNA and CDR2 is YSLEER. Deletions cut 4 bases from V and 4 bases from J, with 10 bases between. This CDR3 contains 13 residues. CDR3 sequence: CASSPLGVYGYTF. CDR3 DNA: TGCGCCAGCAGCCCCCTAGGGGTCTATGGCTACACCTTC.

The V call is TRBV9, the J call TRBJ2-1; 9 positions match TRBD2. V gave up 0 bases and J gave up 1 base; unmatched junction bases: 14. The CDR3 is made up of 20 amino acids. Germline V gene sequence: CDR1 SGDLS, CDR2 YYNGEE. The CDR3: CASSVDSGGFWKSSYNEQFF. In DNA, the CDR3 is TGTGCCAGCAGCGTAGATAGCGGGGGTTTTTGGAAGTCGTCCTACAATGAGCAGTTCTTC.

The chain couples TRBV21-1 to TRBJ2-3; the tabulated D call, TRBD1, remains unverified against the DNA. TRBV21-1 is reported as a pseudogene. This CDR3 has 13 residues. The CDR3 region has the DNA TGTGCCAGCAGCAAATGGGGCAATTCGACGCAGTATTTT. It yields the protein CASSKWGNSTQYF.

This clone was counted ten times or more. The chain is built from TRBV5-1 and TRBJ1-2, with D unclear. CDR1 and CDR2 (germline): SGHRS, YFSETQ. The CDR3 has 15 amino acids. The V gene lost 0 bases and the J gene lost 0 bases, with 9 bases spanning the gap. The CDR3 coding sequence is TGCGCCAGCAGCTTGGGGGGAGATGCTAACTATGGCTACACCTTC. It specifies CASSLGGDANYGYTF.

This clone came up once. CDR3 sequence: CASSPGTGMSEQYF. CDR3 DNA sequence: TGCGCCAGCAGCCCCGGGACAGGGATGAGCGAGCAGTACTTC. The V gene is TRBV10-1, the J gene TRBJ2-7, with 9 bases matching TRBD1. Trimming cost V 6 bases and J 6 bases; bases outside gene matches: 9. CDR1 WNHNN and CDR2 SYGVQD come from the germline V gene (reference sequence). CDR3 length: 14 residues.

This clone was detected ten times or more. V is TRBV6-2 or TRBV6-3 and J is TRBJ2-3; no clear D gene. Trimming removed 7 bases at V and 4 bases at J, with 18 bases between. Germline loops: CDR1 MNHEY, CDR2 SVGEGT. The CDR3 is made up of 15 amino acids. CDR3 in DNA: TGTGCCAGCACCCCCCTTAGTTGGCGGTCAGATACGCAGTATTTT. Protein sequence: CASTPLSWRSDTQYF.

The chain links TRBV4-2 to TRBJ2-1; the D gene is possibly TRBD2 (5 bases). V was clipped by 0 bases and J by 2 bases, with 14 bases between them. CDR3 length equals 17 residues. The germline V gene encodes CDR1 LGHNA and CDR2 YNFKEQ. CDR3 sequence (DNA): TGTGCCAGCAGCCAAGATCCTGAGGGCCGTGCCTACAATGAGCAGTTCTTC. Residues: CASSQDPEGRAYNEQFF.

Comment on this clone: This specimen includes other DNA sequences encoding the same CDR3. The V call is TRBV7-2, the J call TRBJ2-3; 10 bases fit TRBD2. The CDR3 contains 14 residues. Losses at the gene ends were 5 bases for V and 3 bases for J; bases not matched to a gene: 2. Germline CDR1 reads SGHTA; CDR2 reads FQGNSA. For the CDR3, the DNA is TGTGCCAGCAGCCCGGGACTAGCGACAGATACGCAGTATTTT. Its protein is CASSPGLATDTQYF.

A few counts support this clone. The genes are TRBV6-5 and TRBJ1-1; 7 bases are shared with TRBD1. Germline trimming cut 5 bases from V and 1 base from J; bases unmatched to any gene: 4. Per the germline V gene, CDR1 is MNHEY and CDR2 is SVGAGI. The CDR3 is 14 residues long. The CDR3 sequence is CASSRDSRNTEAFF. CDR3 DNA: TGTGCCAGCAGTAGGGACAGCAGGAACACTGAAGCTTTCTTT.

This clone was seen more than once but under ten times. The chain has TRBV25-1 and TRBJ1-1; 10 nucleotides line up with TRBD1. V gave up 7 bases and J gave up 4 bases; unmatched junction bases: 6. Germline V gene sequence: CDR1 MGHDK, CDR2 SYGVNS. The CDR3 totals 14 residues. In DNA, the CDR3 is TGTGCCAGCACAAGGGACAGGGGAGGCACTGAAGCTTTCTTT. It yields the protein CASTRDRGGTEAFF.

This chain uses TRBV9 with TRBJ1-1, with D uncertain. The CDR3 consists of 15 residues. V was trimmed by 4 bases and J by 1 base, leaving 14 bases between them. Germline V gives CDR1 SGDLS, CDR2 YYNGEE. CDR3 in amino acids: CASSPHGEANTEAFF. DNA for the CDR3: TGTGCCAGCAGCCCCCACGGGGAGGCGAACACTGAAGCTTTCTTT.

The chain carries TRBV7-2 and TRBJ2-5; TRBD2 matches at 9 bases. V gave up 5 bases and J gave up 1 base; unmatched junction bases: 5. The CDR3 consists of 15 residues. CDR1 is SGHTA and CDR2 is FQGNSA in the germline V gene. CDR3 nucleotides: TGTGCCAGCAGCGACCGGCGGGGGGGCCAAGAGACCCAGTACTTC. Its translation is CASSDRRGGQETQYF.

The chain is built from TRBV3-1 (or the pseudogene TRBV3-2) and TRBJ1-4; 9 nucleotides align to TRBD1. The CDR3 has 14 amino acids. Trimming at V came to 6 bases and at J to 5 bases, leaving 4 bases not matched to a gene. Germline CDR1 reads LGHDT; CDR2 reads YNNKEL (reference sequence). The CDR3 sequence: CASSRDRENEKLFF. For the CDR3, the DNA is TGTGCCAGCAGTCGGGACAGGGAAAATGAAAAACTGTTTTTT.

The CDR3 protein is CASSVGDSGGYNEQFF. As DNA, the CDR3 is TGTGCCAGCAGCGTAGGGGATAGCGGGGGGTACAATGAGCAGTTCTTC. The chain joins TRBV9 to TRBJ2-1; 10 nucleotides line up with TRBD2. Germline assignment: CDR1 SGDLS and CDR2 YYNGEE. Trimming at V came to 0 bases and at J to 4 bases, leaving 4 bases not matched to a gene. CDR3 length: 16 amino acids.

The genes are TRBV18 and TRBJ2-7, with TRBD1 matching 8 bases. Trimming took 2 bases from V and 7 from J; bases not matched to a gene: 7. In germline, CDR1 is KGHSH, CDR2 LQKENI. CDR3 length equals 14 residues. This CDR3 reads CASSPIGQGGEQYF. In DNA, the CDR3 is TGTGCCAGCTCACCAATAGGACAGGGTGGGGAGCAGTACTTC.

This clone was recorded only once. The CDR3: CSGRTSGSGEQYF. CDR3 DNA: TGCAGCGGGAGGACTAGCGGGAGTGGTGAGCAGTACTTC. The chain is built from TRBV29-1 and TRBJ2-7; 13 nucleotides match TRBD2. Germline values: CDR1 SQVTM, CDR2 ANQGSEA. The CDR3 sequence is 13 residues long. With 7 bases clipped from V and 7 bases from J, the junction kept 7 bases outside the gene matches.

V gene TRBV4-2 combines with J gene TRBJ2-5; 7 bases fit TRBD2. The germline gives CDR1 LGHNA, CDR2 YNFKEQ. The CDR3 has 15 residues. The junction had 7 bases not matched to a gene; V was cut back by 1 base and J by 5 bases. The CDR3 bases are TGTGCCAGCAGCCAAGTCGGCGGGAGCAGCGAGACCCAGTACTTC. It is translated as CASSQVGGSSETQYF.

DNA for the CDR3: TGCGCCAGCAGCTTGGGGCGGGATGAGTCGGCGGGCTACACCTTC. Its translation: CASSLGRDESAGYTF. The J gene is TRBJ1-2, the V gene TRBV5-1; D remains unclear. With 0 bases removed from V and 8 bases from J, the gap between germline ends came to 17 bases. This CDR3 spans 15 amino acids. CDR1 is SGHRS, CDR2 YFSETQ, per germline.

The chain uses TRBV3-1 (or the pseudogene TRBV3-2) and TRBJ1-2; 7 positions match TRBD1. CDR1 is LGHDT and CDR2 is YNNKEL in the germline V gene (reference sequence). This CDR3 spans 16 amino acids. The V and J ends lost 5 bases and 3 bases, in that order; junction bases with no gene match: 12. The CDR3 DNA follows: TGTGCCAGCAGCGCCAGAACAGGGGCGAGTCACTATGGCTACACCTTC. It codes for CASSARTGASHYGYTF.